The 8 T cell receptor beta chains below were found in one sample sequenced in a study of T cells in Graves' hyperthyroidism and ophthalmopathy. The source material, RNA transcripts, was used to amplify TCR beta CDR3 regions. The TCR CDR3 first-round RT-PCR relied on the HTBI primer set. TCRdb itself ran the multiplex PCR reads through MiXCR, one entry per CDR3 protein. The repertoire includes approximately 400,000 distinct CDR3 sequences, more than 13% of them detected once, and around 27% sits in the top ten. The sample comprised blood. These receptors were collected from a man aged 45-65 years with Graves' ophthalmopathy.

The J gene is TRBJ2-3, the V gene TRBV2; D is undetermined. V was shortened by 4 bases and J by 6 bases, with 17 bases between the two germline ends. CDR1 and CDR2 from the germline V gene are SNHLY and FYNNEI. The CDR3 totals 15 residues. CDR3 loop: CASSGYDSRTDTQYF. The CDR3 DNA sequence: TGTGCCAGCAGTGGGTACGATTCTCGTACGGATACGCAGTATTTT.

The chain has TRBV7-9 and TRBJ2-1; 7 nucleotides align to TRBD2. Germline loops: CDR1 SEHNR, CDR2 FQNEAQ (reference sequence). There are 15 residues in the CDR3. V lost 4 bases, J lost 2 bases, and 5 bases stayed unmatched. The CDR3 sequence: CASSYRDYPYNEQFF. CDR3 sequence (DNA): TGTGCCAGCAGCTACCGGGACTATCCCTACAATGAGCAGTTCTTC.

This clonotype was counted many times. The chain employs TRBV20-1 and TRBJ2-1; unclear D gene. The CDR3 has 14 amino acids. V gave up 2 bases and J gave up 4 bases, with 12 bases separating them. Germline CDR1 reads DFQATT; CDR2 reads SNEGSKA (reference sequence). DNA of the CDR3: TGCAGTGCTAGATCGCTACGTGCGTACAATGAGCAGTTCTTC. Its translation: CSARSLRAYNEQFF.

In its sample, this clonotype was seen many times. The CDR3 is CASSLGTGSYYEQYF. The CDR3 region has the DNA TGTGCCAGCAGCTTAGGGACAGGGAGTTACTACGAGCAGTACTTC. The chain recombines TRBV11-2 with TRBJ2-7; TRBD1 matches at 8 bases. The germline CDR1 and CDR2 sequences are SGHAT and FQNNGV. V lost 1 base, J lost 3 bases, and 5 bases stayed unmatched. This CDR3 is built from 15 residues.

This clonotype was recorded a few times. This sequence may be a read error, since a much larger clone differs from it by one base. The CDR3 does not end in the conserved phenylalanine or tryptophan, so this is likely a read error. This chain uses TRBV19 with TRBJ2-1; 8 positions match TRBD1. The CDR3 spans 15 residues. V shed 4 bases, J shed 0 bases, and the junction held 2 bases outside the gene matches. Germline CDR1 and CDR2: LNHDA and SQIVND (reference sequence). CDR3 region: CASSTGTGSYNEQFS. The CDR3 nucleotides read TGTGCCAGTAGTACCGGGACAGGCTCCTACAATGAGCAGTTCTCC.

This clonotype appeared many times. The rearrangement joins TRBV11-1 to TRBJ1-5, with no clear D. The ends were cut back, 2 bases at V and 4 bases at J, with 21 bases in the middle. In germline, CDR1 is SGHAT, CDR2 FQDESV (reference sequence). The CDR3 covers 18 residues. The CDR3: CASSLPVGARVKNQPQHF. For the CDR3, the DNA is TGTGCCAGCAGCTTACCAGTGGGCGCGCGGGTAAAGAATCAGCCCCAGCATTTT.

Ten or more counts support this clonotype. The chain recombines TRBV11-3 with TRBJ1-2; possible D gene TRBD1, 5 bases. The CDR3 length is 18 residues. V gave up 7 bases and J gave up 0 bases, with 24 bases separating them. Germline V gene lookup returns CDR1 SGHNT and CDR2 YENEEA. The CDR3 DNA follows: TGTGCCAGCACCATCAGCCGTGGGGCGTCCCCTTCTAACTATGGCTACACCTTC. It specifies CASTISRGASPSNYGYTF.

Ten or more counts support this clonotype. This sequence joins TRBV28 and TRBJ1-1, with a possible D match to TRBD1 (5 bases). The CDR3 totals 13 residues. Trimming pared 6 bases from V and 0 bases from J, leaving 8 bases between. Germline V gene sequence: CDR1 MDHEN, CDR2 SYDVKM. The CDR3 protein is CASSPTVNTEAFF. In nucleotides, the CDR3 is TGTGCCAGCAGCCCGACAGTGAACACTGAAGCTTTCTTT.